This TCR beta chain was identified during a study of cytomegalovirus exposure and HLA in healthy donors. Use of 60 Vbeta and 13 Jbeta primers characterized the PCR. Here immunoSEQ multiplex PCR was the method, and the copy in TCRdb shows in-frame clones only, minus some. The data contain just under 250,000 clones, about 80% of them singletons. Study-wide results and caveats: Most TCR beta V segments were productive about 90% or about 30% of the time in an earlier analysis. CMV serostatus was the sole immune exposure information available.

There are 12 residues in the CDR3. With 2 bases removed from V and 5 bases from J, the gap between germline ends came to 6 bases. Looked up from germline, CDR1 is KGHSH and CDR2 is LQKENI. Details on this clone: The antigen remains unidentified.

The gene calls are TRBV18 and TRBJ2-5; D unclear. This TCR was sampled from a woman aged 35 to 49 in good health and CMV-seropositive. The sequenced sample was PBMCs. Here the CDR3 reads CASSPGPETQYF. CDR3 in DNA: TGTGCCAGCTCACCAGGGCCCGAGACCCAGTACTTC.